What follows are 12 T cell receptor beta chains derived from one specimen sequenced in a study of quantifying T cell responses using KT2 cells. For the study at large: RNA was reverse transcribed with TCR alpha and beta constant-region primers.

The cDNA 3' end received a ligated oligonucleotide with a UMI. The first PCR ran three to four cycles with an equimolar RC1.1 and RC1.2 beta primer mix. TCRdb re-called the UMI-ligation and nested PCR reads with MiXCR, one entry per CDR3 protein. The data show tens of thousands of distinct CDR3 sequences, roughly 12% seen once. The sequenced sample was PBMCs spiked with cells of the T cell clone KT2. All receptors come from a human donor.

In its sample, this clonotype was seen a few times. CDR3 DNA sequence: TGTGCCAGCAGTGAATTAAGGGGTGCCAAAAACATTCAGTACTTC. Its protein product is CASSELRGAKNIQYF. The chain is built from TRBV2 and TRBJ2-4; a possible D gene is TRBD1 (5 bases). This CDR3 comprises 15 residues. Germline V gene lookup returns CDR1 SNHLY and CDR2 FYNNEI. V was cut by 2 bases and J by 1 base, with 9 bases left in between.

By its share, this clonotype is medium-sized. The rearrangement joins TRBV4-3 to TRBJ2-7; no firm D call. The CDR3 spans 13 residues. The germline V gene has CDR1 LGHNA and CDR2 YSLEER. The V end lost 0 bases, the J end lost 1 base, and 4 bases lay between the germline ends. The CDR3 DNA is TGCGCCAGCAGCCAAGAACTATCCTACGAGCAGTACTTC. It specifies CASSQELSYEQYF.

This clonotype was found many times. The rearrangement links TRBV12-3 or TRBV12-4 to TRBJ1-2; unclear D gene. V was trimmed by 2 bases and J by 6 bases, leaving 10 bases between them. The length of the CDR3 is 13 residues. DNA for the CDR3: TGTGCCAGCAGTTTACGCGGAGGCGATGGCTACACCTTC. It is translated as CASSLRGGDGYTF.

This clonotype appeared a few times. V usage is TRBV6-5 and J usage is TRBJ2-4; 8 bases fit TRBD1. J gave up 8 bases and V 6 bases, and 9 bases lay outside the gene matches. The CDR3 is made up of 14 amino acids. In germline, CDR1 is MNHEY, CDR2 SVGAGI. CDR3 loop: CASRLTGGGDIQYF. CDR3 sequence (DNA): TGTGCCAGCAGATTAACAGGGGGAGGAGACATTCAGTACTTC.

The CDR3 reads CSPSPTLHF. CDR3 nucleotides: TGCAGCCCCTCCCCCACCCTCCACTTT. The rearrangement joins TRBV29-1 to TRBJ1-6, with D uncertain. V was shortened by 8 bases and J by 14 bases, with 10 bases between the two germline ends. CDR3 size: 9 residues. Germline V gene lookup returns CDR1 SQVTM and CDR2 ANQGSEA.

The table lists this clonotype with a few counts. The V and J genes are TRBV7-9 and TRBJ2-1; D call uncertain. CDR3 length: 12 amino acids. Per germline, CDR1 SEHNR and CDR2 FQNEAQ (reference sequence). V was trimmed by 5 bases and J by 5 bases, leaving 7 bases between them. Here the CDR3 reads CASSVNNNEQFF. The CDR3 DNA reads TGTGCCAGCAGCGTAAATAACAATGAGCAGTTCTTC.

This clonotype was observed a few times. This chain uses TRBV14 with TRBJ2-1; no firm D call. Per germline, CDR1 SGHDN and CDR2 FVKESK. The CDR3 loop spans 14 amino acids. V was clipped by 1 base and J by 1 base, with 5 bases between them. The CDR3 nucleotides read TGTGCCAGCAGCCAAGGAGTATCCTACAATGAGCAGTTCTTC. Translated: CASSQGVSYNEQFF. The full variable domain, in which reference TRBV14 and TRBJ2-1 provide the parts outside the CDR3, is EAGVTQFPSHSVIEKGQTVTLRCDPISGHDNLYWYRRVMGKEIKFLLHFVKESKQDESGMPNNRFLAERTGGTYSTLKVQPAELEDSGVYFCASSQGVSYNEQFFGPGTRLTVL.

V usage is TRBV2 and J usage is TRBJ2-3; D possibly corresponds to TRBD2 (5 bases). The CDR3 runs 15 residues. Trimming pared 4 bases from V and 4 bases from J, leaving 15 bases between. CDR1 is SNHLY and CDR2 is FYNNEI in the germline V gene. CDR3 loop: CASSGTPGGPDTQYF. CDR3 in DNA: TGTGCCAGCAGTGGAACCCCAGGCGGGCCAGATACGCAGTATTTT.

This sequence joins TRBV6-2 or TRBV6-3 and TRBJ2-1; possible D gene TRBD2, 6 bases. Germline lookup yields CDR1 MNHEY and CDR2 SVGEGT. V gave up 6 bases and J gave up 10 bases, with 19 bases separating them. The length of the CDR3 is 14 residues. CDR3 protein: CASRPGREFTEQFF. Here the CDR3 DNA reads TGTGCCAGCAGACCGGGACGGGAGTTTACGGAGCAGTTCTTC.

This clonotype was detected a few times. The rearrangement joins TRBV2 to TRBJ1-1, with D uncertain. From germline, CDR1 is SNHLY and CDR2 FYNNEI. Trimming pared 5 bases from V and 0 bases from J, leaving 10 bases between. The CDR3 is 14 amino acids. For the CDR3, the DNA is TGTGCCAGCAGTATCAGCCTTATGAACACTGAAGCTTTCTTT. This encodes CASSISLMNTEAFF.

In this sample, this clonotype turned up a few times. V usage is TRBV7-2 and J usage is TRBJ2-7; TRBD1 matches 7 bases. CDR1 is SGHTA and CDR2 is FQGNSA in the germline V gene. With V trimmed by 5 bases and J by 1 base, 14 bases remained unmatched. This CDR3 is built from 17 residues. The CDR3 DNA is TGTGCCAGCAGCCGAATTTACAGGGGAGCACCTTCCTACGAGCAGTACTTC. This codes for CASSRIYRGAPSYEQYF.

The table lists this clonotype with a few counts. The V and J genes are TRBV11-2 and TRBJ2-3; 7 bases are shared with TRBD2. This CDR3 comprises 16 residues. The V and J ends lost 5 bases and 6 bases, in that order; junction bases with no gene match: 14. Germline V gene lookup returns CDR1 SGHAT and CDR2 FQNNGV. The CDR3 spells CASSREVGGPGDTQYF. Here the CDR3 DNA reads TGTGCCAGCAGCCGCGAAGTGGGAGGGCCTGGTGATACGCAGTATTTT.